This T cell receptor (beta chain) stems from a study of shared clonotypes between healthy human individuals. Assay execution proceeded at the deep level. The method was immunoSEQ multiplex PCR; TCRdb's version includes in-frame clones alone and lacks a portion of them. Of some 1,400,000 clones in the sample, around 97% are singletons; the top ten hold over 1%. The CDR3 covers 15 residues. Trimming took off 0 bases at V and 3 bases at J, with 10 bases between the two ends. Germline V gives CDR1 SGDLS, CDR2 YYNGEE. The TCR was taken from a young man in good health. The material sequenced was naive CD4+ T cells sorted from blood. Sample subset: CD45RA+ positively selected. The chain combines TRBV9 with TRBJ1-5, with unresolved D. CDR3 bases: TGTGCCAGCAGCGTAGAAGGGAACAACAATCAGCCCCAGCATTTT. Translated, it gives CASSVEGNNNQPQHF.